The rows below give T cell receptor beta chains drawn from one sample of a study of blood T cell repertoires in COVID-19. Profiled with immunoSEQ multiplex PCR; TCRdb holds only in-frame clones, not every one. The sample yields roughly 380,000 clones, 81% seen once. Material for sequencing was peripheral blood. These receptors were taken from a human donor with acute or convalescent COVID-19. The donor label of this sample is uncertain. The CDR3 runs from the conserved cysteine through the conserved F or W. The order of the fields is clone size, J gene, V gene, D gene, CDR3 length, CDR3 protein, CDR3 DNA. D genes are given only for firm matches. Only part of the rows carry a size: once, few, many, or a class if the clone is expanded.

abundance: NA; j_gene: TRBJ1-2; v_gene: TRBV7-2; d_gene: NA; len: 16; CDR3aa: CASSFRGGAANYGYTF; CDR3nt: TGTGCCAGCAGCTTTCGCGGGGGGGCAGCTAACTATGGCTACACCTTC
abundance: once; j_gene: TRBJ2-7; v_gene: TRBV3-1/TRBV3-2; d_gene: NA; len: 13; CDR3aa: CASSRLSSYEQYF; CDR3nt: TGTGCCAGCAGCCGCCTGAGCTCCTACGAGCAGTACTTC
abundance: NA; j_gene: TRBJ1-1; v_gene: TRBV5-1; d_gene: NA; len: 14; CDR3aa: CASSTDSANTEAFF; CDR3nt: TGCGCCAGCAGCACGGACAGCGCGAACACTGAAGCTTTCTTT
abundance: NA; j_gene: TRBJ1-2; v_gene: TRBV18; d_gene: NA; len: 15; CDR3aa: CASSHSKGANYGYTF; CDR3nt: TGTGCCAGCTCACACAGTAAGGGAGCTAACTATGGCTACACCTTC
abundance: NA; j_gene: TRBJ1-3; v_gene: TRBV4-1; d_gene: NA; len: 15; CDR3aa: CASSQDWTAGNTIYF; CDR3nt: TGCGCCAGCAGCCAAGATTGGACAGCAGGAAACACCATATATTTT
abundance: NA; j_gene: TRBJ1-2; v_gene: TRBV19; d_gene: NA; len: 17; CDR3aa: CASSPPAWRDPWGGYTF; CDR3nt: TGTGCCAGTAGTCCCCCCGCTTGGAGGGACCCTTGGGGAGGCTACACCTTC
abundance: NA; j_gene: TRBJ1-2; v_gene: TRBV5-1; d_gene: TRBD1; len: 14; CDR3aa: CASSLETGPRGYTF; CDR3nt: TGCGCCAGCAGCTTGGAGACAGGGCCGCGTGGCTACACCTTC
abundance: NA; j_gene: TRBJ2-1; v_gene: TRBV7-2; d_gene: NA; len: 15; CDR3aa: CASSHRPTYNNEQFF; CDR3nt: TGTGCCAGCAGCCACCGTCCAACTTATAACAATGAGCAGTTCTTC
abundance: NA; j_gene: TRBJ2-3; v_gene: TRBV27; d_gene: TRBD2; len: 15; CDR3aa: CASSLREGPADTQYF; CDR3nt: TGTGCCAGCAGTTTACGGGAGGGCCCCGCAGATACGCAGTATTTT
abundance: NA; j_gene: TRBJ1-1; v_gene: TRBV5-8; d_gene: NA; len: 15; CDR3aa: CASSRTWLPRRGAFF; CDR3nt: TGTGCCAGCAGCCGAACGTGGCTGCCTAGGAGGGGTGCTTTCTTT
abundance: NA; j_gene: TRBJ1-2; v_gene: TRBV5-8; d_gene: TRBD1; len: 14; CDR3aa: CASSIPGQGSGYTF; CDR3nt: TGTGCCAGCAGCATCCCGGGACAGGGATCTGGATACACCTTC
abundance: NA; j_gene: TRBJ2-7; v_gene: TRBV11-2; d_gene: TRBD2; len: 17; CDR3aa: CASSSPLGTSGGYEQYF; CDR3nt: TGTGCCAGCAGCTCCCCCCTTGGGACTAGCGGTGGGTACGAGCAGTACTTC
abundance: once; j_gene: TRBJ1-2; v_gene: TRBV28; d_gene: NA; len: 14; CDR3aa: CASRPDSANYGYTF; CDR3nt: TGTGCCAGCAGACCAGACAGCGCTAACTATGGCTACACCTTC
abundance: NA; j_gene: TRBJ1-2; v_gene: TRBV3-1/TRBV3-2; d_gene: NA; len: 12; CDR3aa: CASSAGNYGYTF; CDR3nt: TGTGCCAGCAGCGCGGGGAACTATGGCTACACCTTC
abundance: few; j_gene: TRBJ1-1; v_gene: TRBV5-1; d_gene: NA; len: 14; CDR3aa: CASSYEWGDTEAFF; CDR3nt: TGCGCCAGCAGCTACGAGTGGGGGGACACTGAAGCTTTCTTT
abundance: NA; j_gene: TRBJ1-1; v_gene: TRBV10-2; d_gene: NA; len: 16; CDR3aa: CASSESGRVGGTEAFF; CDR3nt: TGCGCCAGCAGTGAGTCGGGCAGGGTGGGAGGTACTGAAGCTTTCTTT
abundance: once; j_gene: TRBJ1-2; v_gene: TRBV14; d_gene: TRBD1; len: 17; CDR3aa: CASSRAGTGASSYGYTF; CDR3nt: TGTGCCAGCAGCCGAGCCGGGACAGGGGCCTCCAGCTATGGCTACACCTTC
abundance: NA; j_gene: TRBJ1-1; v_gene: TRBV6-5; d_gene: NA; len: 13; CDR3aa: CASKETMNTEAFF; CDR3nt: TGTGCCAGCAAAGAGACAATGAACACTGAAGCTTTCTTT
abundance: NA; j_gene: TRBJ1-5; v_gene: TRBV6-5; d_gene: TRBD1; len: 15; CDR3aa: CASSSQGAPNQPQHF; CDR3nt: TGTGCCAGCAGTTCCCAGGGGGCGCCTAATCAGCCCCAGCATTTT
abundance: NA; j_gene: TRBJ1-1; v_gene: TRBV6-5; d_gene: NA; len: 16; CDR3aa: CASSSFRGAGVPEAFF; CDR3nt: TGTGCCAGCAGTTCCTTCAGGGGCGCTGGGGTCCCTGAAGCTTTCTTT
abundance: NA; j_gene: TRBJ2-5; v_gene: TRBV7-7; d_gene: NA; len: 14; CDR3aa: CASSLSKSQETQYF; CDR3nt: TGTGCCAGCAGCTTAAGCAAATCCCAAGAGACCCAGTACTTC
abundance: NA; j_gene: TRBJ1-4; v_gene: TRBV4-1; d_gene: NA; len: 13; CDR3aa: CASSRSGYEKLFF; CDR3nt: TGCGCCAGCAGCCGCTCAGGTTATGAAAAACTGTTTTTT
abundance: few; j_gene: TRBJ1-2; v_gene: TRBV2; d_gene: NA; len: 15; CDR3aa: CASSVRQVGNYGYTF; CDR3nt: TGTGCCAGCAGTGTCCGACAGGTTGGGAACTATGGCTACACCTTC
abundance: NA; j_gene: TRBJ2-3; v_gene: TRBV19; d_gene: TRBD2; len: 19; CDR3aa: CASSIDMGLAGEDTDTQYF; CDR3nt: TGTGCCAGTAGTATAGATATGGGACTAGCGGGGGAGGACACAGATACGCAGTATTTT
abundance: NA; j_gene: TRBJ1-2; v_gene: TRBV18; d_gene: TRBD1; len: 13; CDR3aa: CASSPTPTGQNTF; CDR3nt: TGTGCCAGCTCACCAACGCCGACAGGGCAGAACACCTTC
abundance: NA; j_gene: TRBJ1-1; v_gene: TRBV7-9; d_gene: NA; len: 11; CDR3aa: CASNDRAEAFF; CDR3nt: TGTGCCAGCAACGACCGGGCTGAAGCTTTCTTT
abundance: few; j_gene: TRBJ2-7; v_gene: TRBV7-4; d_gene: TRBD2; len: 16; CDR3aa: CASSLSASGGIYEQYF; CDR3nt: TGTGCCAGCAGCTTAAGCGCTAGCGGGGGGATCTACGAGCAGTACTTC
abundance: NA; j_gene: TRBJ1-5; v_gene: TRBV5-6; d_gene: TRBD1; len: 13; CDR3aa: CASSKNRGQPQHF; CDR3nt: TGTGCCAGCAGCAAAAACAGGGGGCAGCCCCAGCATTTT
abundance: once; j_gene: TRBJ1-3; v_gene: TRBV14; d_gene: NA; len: 15; CDR3aa: CASSQVRGSGNTIYF; CDR3nt: TGTGCCAGCAGCCAAGTACGGGGGTCTGGAAACACCATATATTTT
abundance: NA; j_gene: TRBJ2-6; v_gene: TRBV9; d_gene: NA; len: 16; CDR3aa: CASSSFLAAGANVLTF; CDR3nt: TGTGCCAGCAGCTCATTTCTCGCGGCTGGGGCCAACGTCCTGACTTTC
abundance: NA; j_gene: TRBJ1-6; v_gene: TRBV6-5; d_gene: NA; len: 15; CDR3aa: CASTSTGSYNSPLHF; CDR3nt: TGTGCCAGCACCTCGACAGGTTCCTATAATTCACCCCTCCACTTT
abundance: NA; j_gene: TRBJ1-1; v_gene: TRBV2; d_gene: NA; len: 14; CDR3aa: CASSATSGRSEAFF; CDR3nt: TGTGCCAGCAGTGCCACTTCTGGGAGGTCTGAAGCTTTCTTT
abundance: NA; j_gene: TRBJ2-7; v_gene: TRBV27; d_gene: TRBD1; len: 15; CDR3aa: CASSSSRGRLYEQYF; CDR3nt: TGTGCCAGCAGTTCCAGCAGGGGGCGGTTATACGAGCAGTACTTC
abundance: once; j_gene: TRBJ1-2; v_gene: TRBV5-1; d_gene: TRBD1; len: 15; CDR3aa: CASSGMTGGNYGYTF; CDR3nt: TGCGCCAGCAGCGGCATGACAGGGGGCAACTATGGCTACACCTTC
abundance: NA; j_gene: TRBJ1-1; v_gene: TRBV15; d_gene: NA; len: 15; CDR3aa: CATSRGGGYNTEAFF; CDR3nt: TGTGCCACCAGCAGAGGGGGGGGCTACAACACTGAAGCTTTCTTT
abundance: NA; j_gene: TRBJ1-3; v_gene: TRBV2; d_gene: NA; len: 13; CDR3aa: CASRTSSGNTIYF; CDR3nt: TGTGCCAGCAGAACTAGCTCTGGAAACACCATATATTTT
abundance: NA; j_gene: TRBJ1-2; v_gene: TRBV7-2; d_gene: TRBD1; len: 16; CDR3aa: CASSLASQGARSGYTF; CDR3nt: TGTGCCAGCAGCTTAGCGAGCCAGGGGGCGCGCAGTGGCTACACCTTC
abundance: NA; j_gene: TRBJ1-2; v_gene: TRBV19; d_gene: NA; len: 15; CDR3aa: CASSIRSHTGNGYTF; CDR3nt: TGTGCCAGTAGTATACGGTCGCATACAGGGAATGGCTACACCTTC
abundance: NA; j_gene: TRBJ2-7; v_gene: TRBV7-9; d_gene: TRBD1; len: 15; CDR3aa: CASRRWETGEFEQYF; CDR3nt: TGTGCCAGCAGACGATGGGAGACAGGGGAATTCGAGCAGTACTTC
abundance: NA; j_gene: TRBJ2-3; v_gene: TRBV7-9; d_gene: TRBD2; len: 16; CDR3aa: CASSSLAGGSTDTQYF; CDR3nt: TGTGCCAGCAGCTCGTTAGCGGGGGGGAGCACAGATACGCAGTATTTT
abundance: NA; j_gene: TRBJ1-3; v_gene: TRBV5-5; d_gene: TRBD1; len: 15; CDR3aa: CASSSDRDRGNTIYF; CDR3nt: TGTGCCAGCAGCTCGGACCGGGACAGAGGAAACACCATATATTTT
abundance: NA; j_gene: TRBJ1-1; v_gene: TRBV27; d_gene: NA; len: 14; CDR3aa: CASSLSSVNTEAFF; CDR3nt: TGTGCCAGCAGTTTATCTTCAGTGAACACTGAAGCTTTCTTT
abundance: NA; j_gene: TRBJ1-6; v_gene: TRBV7-8; d_gene: NA; len: 17; CDR3aa: CASSLDLGAGWGSPLHF; CDR3nt: TGTGCCAGCAGCTTGGACTTGGGGGCTGGTTGGGGTTCACCCCTCCACTTT
abundance: NA; j_gene: TRBJ2-3; v_gene: TRBV7-9; d_gene: TRBD2; len: 16; CDR3aa: CASSILAGGFTDTQYF; CDR3nt: TGTGCCAGCAGCATACTAGCGGGGGGTTTTACAGATACGCAGTATTTT
abundance: NA; j_gene: TRBJ1-3; v_gene: TRBV7-8; d_gene: NA; len: 15; CDR3aa: CASSLVSGQGNTIYF; CDR3nt: TGTGCCAGCAGCTTAGTTTCTGGACAGGGAAACACCATATATTTT
abundance: NA; j_gene: TRBJ2-2; v_gene: TRBV18; d_gene: TRBD2; len: 15; CDR3aa: CASSPPGRATGELFF; CDR3nt: TGTGCCAGCTCACCGCCAGGGAGGGCCACCGGGGAGCTGTTTTTT
abundance: once; j_gene: TRBJ2-7; v_gene: TRBV6-2/TRBV6-3; d_gene: TRBD2; len: 13; CDR3aa: CASSLAGVGEQYF; CDR3nt: TGTGCCAGCAGCCTAGCGGGAGTAGGCGAGCAGTACTTC
abundance: NA; j_gene: TRBJ2-7; v_gene: TRBV30; d_gene: NA; len: 11; CDR3aa: CALQGFYEQYF; CDR3nt: TGTGCCCTACAGGGTTTCTACGAGCAGTACTTC
abundance: NA; j_gene: TRBJ1-2; v_gene: TRBV29-1; d_gene: NA; len: 12; CDR3aa: CSVVRGADGYTF; CDR3nt: TGCAGCGTTGTCCGGGGGGCTGATGGCTACACCTTC
abundance: NA; j_gene: TRBJ2-1; v_gene: TRBV19; d_gene: TRBD2; len: 14; CDR3aa: CASSIRTSGHEQFF; CDR3nt: TGTGCCAGTAGTATCAGAACTAGCGGCCATGAGCAGTTCTTC
abundance: NA; j_gene: TRBJ2-3; v_gene: TRBV6-5; d_gene: TRBD2; len: 14; CDR3aa: CASSHSGGTDTQYF; CDR3nt: TGTGCCAGCAGCCATAGCGGGGGCACAGATACGCAGTATTTT